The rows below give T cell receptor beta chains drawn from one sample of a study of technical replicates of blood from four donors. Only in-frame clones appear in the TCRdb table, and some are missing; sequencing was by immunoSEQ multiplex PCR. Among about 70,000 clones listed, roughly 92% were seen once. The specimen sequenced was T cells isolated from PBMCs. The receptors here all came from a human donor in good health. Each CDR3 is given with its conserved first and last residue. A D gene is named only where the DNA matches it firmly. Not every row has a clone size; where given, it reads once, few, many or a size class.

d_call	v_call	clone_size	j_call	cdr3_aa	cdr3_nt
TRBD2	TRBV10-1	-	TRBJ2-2	CASSEQREHTGELFF	TGCGCCAGCAGTGAACAGCGGGAACACACCGGGGAGCTGTTTTTT
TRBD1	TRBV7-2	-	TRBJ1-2	CASSPGTGGFGYTF	TGTGCCAGCAGCCCGGGGACAGGGGGATTTGGCTACACCTTC
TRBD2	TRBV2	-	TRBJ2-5	CASTKQTSGIQETQYF	TGTGCCAGCACCAAACAGACTAGCGGGATCCAAGAGACCCAGTACTTC
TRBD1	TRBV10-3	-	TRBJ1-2	CAINKYETGRAGYTF	TGTGCCATCAATAAATACGAGACAGGGAGAGCTGGCTACACCTTC
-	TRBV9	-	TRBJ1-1	CASSAGGNTEAFF	TGTGCCAGCAGCGCGGGGGGGAACACTGAAGCTTTCTTT
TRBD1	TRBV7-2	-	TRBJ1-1	CASSLDRGAFF	TGTGCCAGCAGCTTAGACAGGGGAGCTTTCTTT
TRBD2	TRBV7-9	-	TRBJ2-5	CASSFLAAQETQYF	TGTGCCAGCAGCTTCCTAGCGGCCCAAGAGACCCAGTACTTC
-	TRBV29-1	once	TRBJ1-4	CSVEGGWEKLFF	TGCAGCGTTGAGGGGGGTTGGGAAAAACTGTTTTTT
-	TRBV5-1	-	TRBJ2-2	CASSFPRANTGELFF	TGCGCCAGCAGCTTCCCCAGGGCGAACACCGGGGAGCTGTTTTTT
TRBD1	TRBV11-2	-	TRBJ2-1	CASRHTGQGYNEQFF	TGTGCCAGCAGACATACCGGACAGGGGTACAATGAGCAGTTCTTC
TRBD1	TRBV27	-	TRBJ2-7	CASSRARQGASSYEQYF	TGTGCCAGCAGCCGAGCCCGACAGGGGGCCAGCTCCTACGAGCAGTACTTC
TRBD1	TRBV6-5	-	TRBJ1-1	CASSETGEVEAFF	TGTGCCAGCAGTGAGACAGGGGAGGTCGAAGCTTTCTTT
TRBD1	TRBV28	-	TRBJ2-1	CASSHGTGVFF	TGTGCCAGCAGCCACGGGACAGGGGTGTTCTTC
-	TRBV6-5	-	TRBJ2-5	CASSSPDRGETQYF	TGTGCCAGCAGTTCCCCGGACAGAGGAGAGACCCAGTACTTC
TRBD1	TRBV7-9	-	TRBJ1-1	CASSFSPRQGGKLNTEAFF	TGTGCCAGCAGCTTTTCCCCCCGACAAGGGGGCAAATTGAACACTGAAGCTTTCTTT
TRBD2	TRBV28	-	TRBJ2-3	CASSLRESTDTQYF	TGTGCCAGCAGTTTGCGGGAGAGCACAGATACGCAGTATTTT
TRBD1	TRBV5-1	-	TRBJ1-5	CASSSDRGGEPQHF	TGCGCCAGCAGCTCCGACAGGGGAGGGGAGCCCCAGCATTTT
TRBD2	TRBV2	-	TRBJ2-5	CASRREEETQYF	TGTGCCAGCCGACGGGAGGAGGAGACCCAGTACTTC
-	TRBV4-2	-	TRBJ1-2	CASSQEYGEPNYGYTF	TGTGCCAGCAGCCAAGAATACGGGGAACCTAACTATGGCTACACCTTC
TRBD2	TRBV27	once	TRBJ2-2	CASSLIAGGGTGELFF	TGTGCCAGCAGTTTAATAGCGGGAGGTGGGACCGGGGAGCTGTTTTTT
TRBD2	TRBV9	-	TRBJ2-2	CASSPRNSGRGLAFAGELFF	TGTGCCAGCAGCCCCCGTAATAGCGGGAGAGGACTTGCGTTCGCCGGGGAGCTGTTTTTT
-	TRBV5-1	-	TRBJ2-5	CASSLNFRETQYF	TGCGCCAGCAGCTTGAACTTTCGGGAGACCCAGTACTTC
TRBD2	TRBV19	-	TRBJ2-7	CASSIASGSYEQYF	TGTGCCAGTAGTATAGCTAGCGGGAGCTACGAGCAGTACTTC
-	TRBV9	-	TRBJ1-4	CASSVVGGLGEKLFF	TGTGCCAGCAGCGTAGTCGGGGGATTAGGTGAAAAACTGTTTTTT
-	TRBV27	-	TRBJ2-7	CASRQGSGGEQYF	TGTGCCAGCAGACAGGGAAGTGGGGGCGAGCAGTACTTC
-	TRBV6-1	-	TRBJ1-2	CASTPTGNYGYTF	TGTGCCAGCACCCCCACAGGGAACTATGGCTACACCTTC
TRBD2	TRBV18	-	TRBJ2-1	CASSPLTSGTDEQFF	TGTGCCAGCTCCCCATTGACTAGCGGGACAGATGAGCAGTTCTTC
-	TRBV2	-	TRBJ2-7	CATRRTQGSYEQYF	TGTGCCACACGCCGGACACAGGGCTCCTACGAGCAGTACTTC
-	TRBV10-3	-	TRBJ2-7	CAISDNLGSGSYEQYF	TGTGCCATCAGTGATAATCTGGGCTCCGGCTCCTACGAGCAGTACTTC
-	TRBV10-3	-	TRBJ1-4	CAISGGDPTNEKLFF	TGTGCCATCAGTGGGGGGGACCCAACTAATGAAAAACTGTTTTTT
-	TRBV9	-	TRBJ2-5	CASSPTGYETQYF	TGTGCCAGCAGCCCTACAGGGTACGAGACCCAGTACTTC
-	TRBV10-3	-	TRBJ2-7	CAISEGDRLPYEQYF	TGTGCCATCAGTGAGGGAGACAGGTTACCCTACGAGCAGTACTTC
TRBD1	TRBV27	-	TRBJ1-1	CASSISTGYTEAFF	TGTGCCAGCAGTATTTCGACAGGGTACACTGAAGCTTTCTTT
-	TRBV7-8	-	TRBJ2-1	CASSGTDRSSYNEQFF	TGTGCCAGCAGCGGAACCGACAGGAGCTCCTACAATGAGCAGTTCTTC
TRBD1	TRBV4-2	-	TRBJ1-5	CASSQDGTANQPQHF	TGTGCCAGCAGCCAAGATGGGACAGCCAATCAGCCCCAGCATTTT
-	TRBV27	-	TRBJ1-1	CASSPGRGTEAFF	TGTGCCAGCAGTCCCGGGAGGGGCACTGAAGCTTTCTTT